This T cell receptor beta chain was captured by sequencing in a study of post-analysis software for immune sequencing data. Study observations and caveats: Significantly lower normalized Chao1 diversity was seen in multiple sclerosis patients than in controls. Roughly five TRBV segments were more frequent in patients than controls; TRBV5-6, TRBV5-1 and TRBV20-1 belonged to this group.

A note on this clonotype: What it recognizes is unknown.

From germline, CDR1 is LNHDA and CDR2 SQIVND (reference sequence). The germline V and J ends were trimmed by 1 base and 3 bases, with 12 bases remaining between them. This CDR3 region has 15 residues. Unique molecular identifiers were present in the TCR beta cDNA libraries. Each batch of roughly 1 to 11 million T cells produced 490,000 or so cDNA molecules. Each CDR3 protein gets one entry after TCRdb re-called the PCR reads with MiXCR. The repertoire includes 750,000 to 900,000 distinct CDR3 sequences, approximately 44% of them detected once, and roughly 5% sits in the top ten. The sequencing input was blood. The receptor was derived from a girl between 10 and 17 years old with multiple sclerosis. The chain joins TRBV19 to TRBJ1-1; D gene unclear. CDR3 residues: CASSIGFRRDTEAFF. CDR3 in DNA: TGTGCCAGTAGTATAGGGTTCCGGAGGGACACTGAAGCTTTCTTT.